This is a list of T cell receptor beta chains from one sample in a study of neurological immune-mediated disorders. TCRdb reprocessed the 5' RACE reads via MiXCR and lists one record per CDR3 protein. The sample shows tens of thousands of distinct CDR3 sequences, 2% to 2.5% of them seen only once. The sample was PBMCs. Source of these receptors: a man aged 45-60 years with multiple sclerosis. Each CDR3 is given with its conserved first and last residue. The order of the fields is V gene, clone size, D gene, J gene, CDR3 protein, CDR3 DNA. D genes are given only for firm matches. The size of a clone is reported for some rows only, either as once, few or many, or as a class for expanded clones.

v_call: TRBV20-1; clone_size: many; d_call: -; j_call: TRBJ2-5; cdr3_aa: CSARALTRVETQYF; cdr3_nt: TGCAGTGCTAGAGCCCTGACTAGGGTAGAGACCCAGTACTTC
v_call: TRBV4-2; clone_size: -; d_call: TRBD1; j_call: TRBJ2-7; cdr3_aa: CASSRTITGGETPPEQYF; cdr3_nt: TGTGCCAGCAGCCGAACCATAACAGGGGGCGAAACCCCCCCAGAGCAGTACTTC
v_call: TRBV14; clone_size: many; d_call: -; j_call: TRBJ2-1; cdr3_aa: CASSQGRYNEQFF; cdr3_nt: TGTGCCAGCAGCCAGGGACGCTACAATGAGCAGTTCTTC
v_call: TRBV3-1; clone_size: many; d_call: TRBD1; j_call: TRBJ1-6; cdr3_aa: CASRLRQGGNSPLNF; cdr3_nt: TGTGCCAGCAGACTAAGACAGGGGGGTAATTCACCCCTCAACTTT
v_call: TRBV5-1; clone_size: many; d_call: TRBD2; j_call: TRBJ2-5; cdr3_aa: CASSLAGIQETQYF; cdr3_nt: TGCGCCAGCAGCTTAGCGGGAATACAAGAGACCCAGTACTTC
v_call: TRBV5-1; clone_size: many; d_call: -; j_call: TRBJ2-1; cdr3_aa: CASSLVGGRGLGNEQFF; cdr3_nt: TGCGCCAGCAGCTTGGTTGGCGGCAGGGGTTTGGGGAATGAGCAGTTCTTC
v_call: TRBV7-2; clone_size: many; d_call: -; j_call: TRBJ1-5; cdr3_aa: CASSLARGDQPQNF; cdr3_nt: TGTGCCAGCAGCTTAGCTAGGGGAGATCAGCCCCAGAATTTT
v_call: TRBV5-1; clone_size: many; d_call: -; j_call: TRBJ2-1; cdr3_aa: CASSTQGGSYNEQFF; cdr3_nt: TGCGCCAGCAGCACCCAGGGGGGCTCCTACAATGAGCAGTTCTTC
v_call: TRBV6-5; clone_size: many; d_call: -; j_call: TRBJ1-6; cdr3_aa: CASSYSAVESGSPLHF; cdr3_nt: TGTGCCAGCAGTTACTCGGCTGTGGAATCGGGTTCACCCCTCCACTTT
v_call: TRBV5-1; clone_size: many; d_call: -; j_call: TRBJ1-1; cdr3_aa: CASSLTGHNTEAFF; cdr3_nt: TGCGCCAGCAGCTTGACAGGGCACAACACTGAAGCTTTCTTT
v_call: TRBV19; clone_size: many; d_call: -; j_call: TRBJ1-5; cdr3_aa: CASSNWRGADQPQHF; cdr3_nt: TGTGCCAGTAGTAACTGGAGGGGGGCCGATCAGCCCCAGCATTTT
v_call: TRBV15; clone_size: many; d_call: -; j_call: TRBJ2-1; cdr3_aa: CATSRDRGTYNEQFF; cdr3_nt: TGTGCCACCAGCAGAGATCGCGGAACCTACAATGAGCAGTTCTTC
v_call: TRBV12-3/TRBV12-4; clone_size: many; d_call: -; j_call: TRBJ2-1; cdr3_aa: CASSLGGGAVQFF; cdr3_nt: TGTGCCAGCAGTCTCGGAGGGGGGGCGGTGCAGTTCTTC
v_call: TRBV16; clone_size: many; d_call: -; j_call: TRBJ1-1; cdr3_aa: CASSPLGEGAEAFF; cdr3_nt: TGTGCCAGCAGCCCCTTGGGAGAGGGGGCTGAAGCTTTCTTT
v_call: TRBV6-2/TRBV6-3; clone_size: many; d_call: TRBD1; j_call: TRBJ1-1; cdr3_aa: CASSYEFRQGGNTEAFF; cdr3_nt: TGTGCCAGCAGCTACGAGTTCAGACAGGGAGGAAACACTGAAGCTTTCTTT
v_call: TRBV11-1; clone_size: -; d_call: -; j_call: TRBJ2-2; cdr3_aa: CASSPLGTGELFF; cdr3_nt: TGTGCCAGCAGCCCCTTGGGGACCGGGGAGCTGTTTTTT
v_call: TRBV6-6; clone_size: many; d_call: TRBD2; j_call: TRBJ2-1; cdr3_aa: CASSSIAGGLGEQFF; cdr3_nt: TGTGCCAGCAGTTCCATAGCGGGGGGGCTAGGAGAGCAGTTCTTC
v_call: TRBV12-3/TRBV12-4; clone_size: many; d_call: TRBD1; j_call: TRBJ2-7; cdr3_aa: CASRGQGISYEQYF; cdr3_nt: TGTGCCAGCAGAGGACAGGGGATTTCCTACGAGCAGTACTTC
v_call: TRBV12-3/TRBV12-4; clone_size: many; d_call: -; j_call: TRBJ2-7; cdr3_aa: CASSPTAGVSPEQYF; cdr3_nt: TGTGCCAGCAGCCCCACCGCAGGGGTATCCCCCGAGCAGTACTTC
v_call: TRBV5-1; clone_size: many; d_call: -; j_call: TRBJ2-1; cdr3_aa: CASSLGPPGGDEQFF; cdr3_nt: TGCGCCAGCAGCTTGGGACCCCCTGGGGGCGATGAGCAGTTCTTC
v_call: TRBV20-1; clone_size: many; d_call: TRBD1; j_call: TRBJ2-7; cdr3_aa: CSARFVGQGVDEQYF; cdr3_nt: TGCAGTGCTAGATTCGTGGGACAGGGGGTAGACGAGCAGTACTTC
v_call: TRBV3-1; clone_size: many; d_call: -; j_call: TRBJ1-1; cdr3_aa: CASSRQMNTEAFF; cdr3_nt: TGTGCCAGCAGCAGACAGATGAACACTGAAGCTTTCTTT
v_call: TRBV7-6; clone_size: many; d_call: TRBD1; j_call: TRBJ2-1; cdr3_aa: CASTGTGGYSYNEQFF; cdr3_nt: TGTGCCAGCACCGGGACAGGGGGCTACTCCTACAATGAGCAGTTCTTC
v_call: TRBV10-3; clone_size: many; d_call: -; j_call: TRBJ1-1; cdr3_aa: CAISDRMNTEAFF; cdr3_nt: TGTGCCATCAGTGACAGAATGAACACTGAAGCTTTCTTT
v_call: TRBV28; clone_size: many; d_call: TRBD1; j_call: TRBJ2-7; cdr3_aa: CASNTFPGQGLYEQYF; cdr3_nt: TGTGCCAGCAACACCTTCCCGGGACAGGGACTATACGAGCAGTACTTC
v_call: TRBV5-1; clone_size: many; d_call: -; j_call: TRBJ1-1; cdr3_aa: CASSLEPHSATEAFF; cdr3_nt: TGCGCCAGCAGCTTGGAGCCCCACAGCGCCACTGAAGCTTTCTTT
v_call: TRBV7-2; clone_size: many; d_call: -; j_call: TRBJ2-5; cdr3_aa: CASSTGLETQYF; cdr3_nt: TGTGCCAGCAGCACTGGTCTGGAGACCCAGTACTTC
v_call: TRBV7-2; clone_size: many; d_call: TRBD2; j_call: TRBJ2-2; cdr3_aa: CASRGLAGTVTGELFF; cdr3_nt: TGTGCCAGCAGGGGACTAGCGGGGACTGTGACCGGGGAGCTGTTTTTT
v_call: TRBV7-2; clone_size: many; d_call: -; j_call: TRBJ2-1; cdr3_aa: CAGTDHNEQFF; cdr3_nt: TGTGCCGGCACGGACCACAATGAGCAGTTCTTC
v_call: TRBV5-1; clone_size: many; d_call: -; j_call: TRBJ2-7; cdr3_aa: CASSLGQGSEQYF; cdr3_nt: TGCGCCAGCAGCTTGGGCCAGGGTAGCGAGCAGTACTTC
v_call: TRBV6-2/TRBV6-3; clone_size: many; d_call: -; j_call: TRBJ2-5; cdr3_aa: CASSYGGSIRETQYF; cdr3_nt: TGTGCCAGCAGTTACGGGGGGTCTATCCGAGAGACCCAGTACTTC
v_call: TRBV7-6; clone_size: many; d_call: -; j_call: TRBJ1-4; cdr3_aa: CASGAKGLGEKLFF; cdr3_nt: TGTGCCAGCGGCGCCAAAGGGTTGGGCGAAAAACTGTTTTTT
v_call: TRBV12-3/TRBV12-4; clone_size: many; d_call: -; j_call: TRBJ2-3; cdr3_aa: CASSGLGRSTDTQYF; cdr3_nt: TGTGCCAGCAGTGGCCTGGGGAGGAGCACAGATACGCAGTATTTT
v_call: TRBV20-1; clone_size: many; d_call: TRBD1; j_call: TRBJ2-2; cdr3_aa: CSAPGTGRISGELFF; cdr3_nt: TGCAGTGCTCCAGGGACAGGGAGAATCTCCGGGGAGCTGTTTTTT
v_call: TRBV7-2; clone_size: many; d_call: -; j_call: TRBJ2-3; cdr3_aa: CASSLWSGVSTDTQYF; cdr3_nt: TGTGCCAGCAGCTTATGGTCGGGGGTGAGCACAGATACGCAGTATTTT
v_call: TRBV5-1; clone_size: many; d_call: -; j_call: TRBJ2-5; cdr3_aa: CASSLGEEETQYF; cdr3_nt: TGCGCCAGCAGCTTAGGTGAGGAGGAGACCCAGTACTTC
v_call: TRBV7-2; clone_size: many; d_call: TRBD1; j_call: TRBJ2-5; cdr3_aa: CASKQQGWRETQYF; cdr3_nt: TGTGCCAGCAAACAACAGGGGTGGCGCGAGACCCAGTACTTC
v_call: TRBV11-3; clone_size: many; d_call: TRBD1; j_call: TRBJ2-3; cdr3_aa: CASSGPDRVGLGTQYF; cdr3_nt: TGTGCCAGCAGCGGCCCGGACAGGGTGGGTCTAGGTACGCAGTATTTT
v_call: TRBV20-1; clone_size: many; d_call: -; j_call: TRBJ2-5; cdr3_aa: CSARGVGAGPQETQYF; cdr3_nt: TGCAGTGCTAGAGGAGTGGGTGCAGGACCCCAAGAGACCCAGTACTTC
v_call: TRBV6-1; clone_size: many; d_call: -; j_call: TRBJ1-2; cdr3_aa: CASSVRSPNYGYTF; cdr3_nt: TGTGCCAGCAGTGTTAGGAGCCCTAACTATGGCTACACCTTC
v_call: TRBV5-1; clone_size: many; d_call: TRBD2; j_call: TRBJ2-3; cdr3_aa: CASSPGGSSFTDTQYF; cdr3_nt: TGCGCCAGCAGCCCGGGGGGGAGCAGTTTTACAGATACGCAGTATTTT
v_call: TRBV10-3; clone_size: many; d_call: -; j_call: TRBJ2-7; cdr3_aa: CAISEGPEQYF; cdr3_nt: TGTGCCATCAGTGAAGGGCCCGAGCAGTACTTC
v_call: TRBV9; clone_size: many; d_call: -; j_call: TRBJ2-7; cdr3_aa: CASTRDFETGEQYF; cdr3_nt: TGTGCCAGCACCAGGGACTTCGAAACGGGCGAGCAGTACTTC
v_call: TRBV6-2/TRBV6-3; clone_size: many; d_call: TRBD1; j_call: TRBJ2-7; cdr3_aa: CASSYTGTAKTF; cdr3_nt: TGTGCCAGCAGTTACACCGGGACAGCAAAAACCTTC
v_call: TRBV7-2; clone_size: many; d_call: -; j_call: TRBJ1-1; cdr3_aa: CASSWGVRTEAFF; cdr3_nt: TGTGCCAGCAGCTGGGGGGTGAGGACTGAAGCTTTCTTT
v_call: TRBV9; clone_size: many; d_call: -; j_call: TRBJ1-2; cdr3_aa: CASSVGGAGYGYTF; cdr3_nt: TGTGCCAGCAGCGTAGGGGGCGCCGGCTATGGCTACACCTTC
v_call: TRBV9; clone_size: many; d_call: TRBD2; j_call: TRBJ2-3; cdr3_aa: CASSSRSGEGTDTQYF; cdr3_nt: TGTGCCAGCAGCTCCCGTAGCGGGGAAGGCACAGATACGCAGTATTTT
v_call: TRBV12-3/TRBV12-4; clone_size: many; d_call: -; j_call: TRBJ2-3; cdr3_aa: CASSFSDTQYF; cdr3_nt: TGTGCCAGCAGTTTTAGTGATACGCAGTATTTT